The sequence of this TCR beta chain was determined in a study of regulatory T cells in long-lasting Graves disease. The trim removed 0 bases at V and 0 bases at J, leaving 7 bases unmatched. The CDR3 spans 18 residues. The V gene's germline CDR1 is SGHAT and CDR2 FQNNGV. Documented time point: newly diagnosed GD, antithyroid drugs for less than 3 months. RNA extracted from PBMCs served as the sequencing template. This clonotype was detected many times. Relying on iRepertoire HTBI primers and Arm-PCR of CDR3 regions, the team built TCR beta libraries. TCRdb re-analysed the multiplex PCR reads in MiXCR, keeping a single row per CDR3 protein. The sample yields approximately 350,000 distinct CDR3 sequences, over 15% seen once. This sample also belongs to another study, concerning T cells in Graves' hyperthyroidism and ophthalmopathy. Per that paper: TCR CDR3 underwent first-round RT-PCR with the HTBI primer set.

Material: peripheral blood mononuclear cells (PBMCs), obtained at new diagnosis, from a patient treated with antithyroid drugs. The chain employs TRBV11-2 and TRBJ2-1; TRBD2 aligns across 8 bases. This clonotype was sampled from a man between 35 and 55 years old with Graves disease. DNA for the CDR3: TGTGCCAGCAGCTTAGAGGGAACGGGGGGGCGCTCCTACAATGAGCAGTTCTTC. Translation gives CASSLEGTGGRSYNEQFF.